The rows below give T cell receptor beta chains drawn from one sample of a study of blood T cell repertoires in COVID-19. Repertoires were generated with immunoSEQ multiplex PCR, while TCRdb's copy carries only in-frame clones and drops some. The data contain around 170,000 clones, 80% to 90% of them singletons. Material for sequencing was peripheral blood. These receptors were obtained from a man aged 30 to 45 with active or convalescent COVID-19. CDR3s include the opening cysteine and the closing phenylalanine or tryptophan. D genes are given only for firm matches. The listing skips clone size in some rows; elsewhere it reads once, few, many or a size class.

d_call j_call clone_size v_call cdr3_nt cdr3_aa
TRBD1 TRBJ1-5 . TRBV5-1 TGCGCCAGCAGCCCTGGGACAGGGGCAAATCAGCCCCAGCATTTT CASSPGTGANQPQHF
. TRBJ2-1 . TRBV7-2 TGTGCCAGCAGCCAGAGGTCGTACGACAATGAGCAGTTCTTC CASSQRSYDNEQFF
TRBD1 TRBJ1-2 . TRBV19 TGTGCCAGCTCATCGTCCGGGACAGGGATTGGCTACACCTTC CASSSSGTGIGYTF
. TRBJ1-6 . TRBV5-6 TGTGCCAGCAGCTCACCCGGCGGAGGGATTATTACCTATAATTCACCCCTCCACTTT CASSSPGGGIITYNSPLHF
TRBD1 TRBJ2-7 . TRBV6-5 TGTGCCAGCGGAACAGGGGGCGATGGGTACGAGCAGTACTTC CASGTGGDGYEQYF
. TRBJ2-3 few TRBV24-1 TGTGCCACCAGTGACCGATCAGGGGGGTGGGATGACACAGATACGCAGTATTTT CATSDRSGGWDDTDTQYF
. TRBJ1-1 . TRBV2 TGTGCCAGCTGGGGAACGGACACCCTATGGACTGAAGCTTTCTTT CASWGTDTLWTEAFF
. TRBJ1-5 . TRBV5-6 TGTGCCAGCAGCCTAAATCAGCCCCAGCATTTT CASSLNQPQHF
. TRBJ1-5 . TRBV4-1 TGCGCCAGCAGCCAAGATCAGGGGTTGAATCAGCCCCAGCATTTT CASSQDQGLNQPQHF
TRBD2 TRBJ2-7 . TRBV7-9 TGTGCCAGCAGCCCCCGCCCGCTGCTAGCGGGAGGCTCCTACGAGCAGTACTTC CASSPRPLLAGGSYEQYF
. TRBJ2-1 . TRBV7-8 TGTGCCAGCAGCTTTCTCGCGGACTCCTACAATGAGCAGTTCTTC CASSFLADSYNEQFF